These 10 T cell receptor beta chains were sequenced from one sample in a study of cytomegalovirus exposure and HLA in healthy donors. Primers for the PCR totalled 60 Vbeta and 13 Jbeta. The table came from immunoSEQ multiplex PCR; TCRdb's copy has only in-frame clones and leaves some out. The sample holds 130,000 or so clones, roughly 78% seen once. The sample taken for sequencing was PBMCs. These receptors came from a man younger than 45 in good health and CMV-seronegative.

This clone came up once. CDR3 DNA sequence: TGCGCCAGCAGTCAACCAGACAGGGGAGGTACTAATGAAAAACTGTTTTTT. Amino acid sequence: CASSQPDRGGTNEKLFF. The chain has TRBV23-1 and TRBJ1-4; 8 positions match TRBD1. TRBV23-1 is reported as an ORF; its role is uncertain. The trim removed 2 bases at V and 2 bases at J, leaving 7 bases unmatched. The CDR3 runs to 17 residues.

The V gene is TRBV5-8, the J gene TRBJ2-1, with TRBD1 matching 7 bases. CDR1 and CDR2 from the germline V gene are SGHTS and YDEGEE. Losses at the gene ends were 3 bases for V and 8 bases for J; bases not matched to a gene: 5. The CDR3 runs 13 residues. The CDR3 region is CASSWTGLDEQFF. The CDR3 DNA follows: TGTGCCAGCAGCTGGACAGGTTTGGATGAGCAGTTCTTC.

This chain uses TRBV6-6 with TRBJ2-2, with a tentative D call TRBD2 (6 bases). With 8 bases removed from V and 0 bases from J, the gap between germline ends came to 13 bases. The CDR3 covers 15 residues. Per the germline V gene, CDR1 is MNHNY and CDR2 is SVGAGI (reference sequence). CDR3 sequence (DNA): TGTGCCAGCGGATCTAGCGACTCGAACACCGGGGAGCTGTTTTTT. This translates into CASGSSDSNTGELFF.

The chain couples TRBV6-6 to TRBJ1-2; tentative D call: TRBD1 (5 bases). Looked up from germline, CDR1 is MNHNY and CDR2 is SVGAGI (reference sequence). V was clipped by 5 bases and J by 2 bases, with 12 bases between them. This CDR3 spans 14 amino acids. The CDR3 spells CASSNSGANYGYTF. The CDR3 DNA reads TGTGCCAGCAGTAACAGCGGGGCCAACTATGGCTACACCTTC.

The V gene is TRBV5-1, the J gene TRBJ2-5; 7 bases map to TRBD1. Germline CDR1 is SGHRS and CDR2 is YFSETQ. The V gene end was trimmed by 3 bases and the J gene end by 0 bases; junction bases not matched to a gene: 8. This CDR3 contains 16 residues. The CDR3 DNA reads TGCGCCAGCAGCTCACACCGGACAGGCTACCAAGAGACCCAGTACTTC. The encoded protein is CASSSHRTGYQETQYF.

The chain employs TRBV5-6 and TRBJ2-1, with TRBD2 identical over 11 bases. This CDR3 region has 15 residues. Per the germline V gene, CDR1 is SGHDT and CDR2 is YYEEEE. V dropped 0 bases and J dropped 6; count of bases not matched to a gene: 2. CDR3 bases: TGTGCCAGCAGCTTGGGACTAGCGGGAAGCAATGAGCAGTTCTTC. Its translation is CASSLGLAGSNEQFF.

This clone was counted once. The gene calls are TRBV7-2 and TRBJ2-7; the match to TRBD2 covers 8 bases. This CDR3 is built from 16 residues. With 2 bases clipped from V and 5 bases from J, the junction kept 11 bases outside the gene matches. The germline V gene encodes CDR1 SGHTA and CDR2 FQGNSA. The CDR3 loop reads CASSLNGPGLGDEQYF. CDR3 sequence (DNA): TGTGCCAGCAGCTTAAATGGGCCGGGACTAGGGGACGAGCAGTACTTC.

The V and J genes are TRBV10-3 and TRBJ1-1; 7 bases fit TRBD1. The CDR3 runs 14 residues. V gave up 10 bases and J gave up 4 bases; unmatched junction bases: 12. Per germline, CDR1 ENHRY and CDR2 SYGVKD. CDR3 nucleotide sequence: TGTGCCACCACAGGGGCTTTAGGAAGCACTGAAGCTTTCTTT. Amino acids: CATTGALGSTEAFF.

The chain joins TRBV2 to TRBJ1-2; D is unclear. The length of the CDR3 is 13 residues. CDR1 SNHLY and CDR2 FYNNEI come from the germline V gene. V lost 6 bases and J 2 bases, leaving 10 bases between the germline ends. The CDR3 reads CASSLTGNYGYTF. In DNA form, the CDR3 reads TGTGCCAGCAGCTTGACGGGAAACTATGGCTACACCTTC.

This chain connects TRBV27 to TRBJ1-2; D is perhaps TRBD1 (6 bases). V lost 4 bases and J 4 bases, leaving 13 bases between the germline ends. This CDR3 region has 14 residues. The V gene's germline CDR1 is MNHEY and CDR2 SMNVEV (reference sequence). This chain's CDR3 is CASSSRQETYGYTF. CDR3 nucleotides: TGTGCCAGCAGTTCTAGACAGGAGACCTATGGCTACACCTTC.